Below, one TCR beta chain is given with its context. The specificity of this receptor is unknown. It has no much larger one-base neighbor in the sample; base qualities were not kept. The source of the sample is a study of cytotoxic CD8 clonotypes in ibrutinib-treated CLL (TCRdb year 2021). Study-level background: The cohort included approximately 15 treatment-naive and about a dozen relapsed/refractory patients; about 18 were IGHV unmutated. Partial responses were observed in about 24 patients and complete responses in 2; after a median follow-up of about 69 months, remission was maintained in approximately 15 patients and progression was observed in about twelve. Response samples were obtained after a median of around eleven months of treatment, with a range of roughly 6 to 36 months. Samples averaged 255,043 productive templates and roughly 86,000 productive rearrangements. Longitudinal samples were available for about 30% of the roughly 86 trial participants. Cryopreserved peripheral blood mononuclear cells were collected at three points: before therapy, at response, and at either sustained remission or disease progression. All remission and progressive disease samples were collected while patients were still receiving ibrutinib. Overall study outcomes, separate from this receptor: Public clonotypes were rare and either contracted or stayed stable during treatment, and the rise in clonality at ibrutinib response reflected the expansion of private clonotypes. Sustained-remission and progressing patients did not have matched sampling times, and lymph node repertoires were not examined. Clonality rose at ibrutinib response, remained stable during sustained remission, and dropped back toward baseline at progression. Baseline clonality was found to be higher than that of age-matched healthy donors and was strongly correlated with circulating CD8+ T-cell counts.

For TCR beta library preparation, roughly 2 micrograms of genomic DNA were extracted from the cryopreserved PBMCs. Longitudinal blood samples from CLL patients receiving ibrutinib monotherapy were subjected to high-throughput TCR beta sequencing. Patients were enrolled in a phase 2 open-label single-center ibrutinib monotherapy trial. The CDR3, from cysteine to phenylalanine, totals 13 residues. CDR3 DNA is the only sequence kept; it has 39 bases, read in frame from the first base. The junction carries 10 bases between V and J, which are trimmed by 4 bases and 3 bases respectively. CDR1 SGHDT and CDR2 YYEEEE were looked up in the germline V gene. A MiSeq instrument was used for deep resolution sequencing, which targeted depths ranging from 1 in 1 million up to 1 in 200,000 T cells, with coverage averaging 10x for each clonotype. TCR beta libraries were generated with the immunoSEQ hsTCRB Kit. The original methods were these. The data were analyzed with ImmunoSEQ Analyzer and ImmunoSEQ Data Assistant, and V, D and J gene assignments followed IMGT definitions. Clonality, with values ranging from 0 to 1, was calculated as one minus the normalized Shannon entropy of productive rearrangement frequencies. Only overrepresented clonotypes making up at least 0.05% of each patient's repertoire were included in the public clonotype analysis. Some 13 repertoires from age-matched healthy donors, obtained from immuneACCESS, served as clonality controls. TCRdb mirrors the immuneACCESS table, restricted to in-frame sequences. Some clones are absent from its copies; in checked studies, under half trace to an unresolved V gene, and the reason for the others is unknown. V, J and clone size are taken as reported in that table, and D and trimming were inferred from the DNA itself. For this sample the table gives about 330,000 clones, of which over 55% were detected only once. The ten biggest clones cover approximately 6% of the sample.

The sequences come from PBMCs, collected after 36 months of ibrutinib treatment. The TCR originated in a human donor with chronic lymphocytic leukemia. Here the chain combines TRBV5-6 and TRBJ1-1; a weak D assignment points to TRBD1 (5 bases agree). The CDR3: CASSRGGDTEAFF. The nucleotide sequence is given as TGTGCCAGCAGCCGCGGGGGAGACACTGAAGCTTTCTTT.